What follows are 10 T cell receptor beta chains derived from one specimen sequenced in a study of OX40 agonist ivuxolimab in advanced cancers. Libraries were prepared by immunoSEQ multiplex PCR; TCRdb keeps only in-frame clonotypes and omits some of them. The sample lists around 30,000 clones; approximately 90% were seen once. Material: CD4+ or CD8+ T cells sorted from blood, obtained in a trial of the OX40 agonist ivuxolimab. These receptors were collected from an adult with an advanced solid tumor such as melanoma, head and neck, liver or kidney cancer.

This clone was recorded once. This chain links TRBV7-9 with TRBJ2-1; a possible D gene is TRBD1 (6 bases). This CDR3 region has 16 residues. The V gene lost 5 bases and the J gene lost 6 bases, with 20 bases spanning the gap. Germline assignment: CDR1 SEHNR and CDR2 FQNEAQ (reference sequence). CDR3 DNA sequence: TGTGCCAGCAGCCCCCAAAGAACAGGGCCGGGCAATGAGCAGTTCTTC. This encodes CASSPQRTGPGNEQFF.

The chain carries TRBV6-1 and TRBJ2-7, with D maybe TRBD1 (6 bases). This CDR3 is 14 amino acids long. The V gene's germline CDR1 is MNHNS and CDR2 SASEGT. The germline V and J ends were trimmed by 5 bases and 5 bases, with 16 bases remaining between them. The CDR3 DNA sequence: TGTGCCAGCAGTCAGTTTACAGGGTCCCACGAGCAGTACTTC. This translates into CASSQFTGSHEQYF.

V is TRBV29-1 and J is TRBJ2-7; TRBD2 aligns across 10 bases. Losses at the gene ends were 6 bases for V and 0 bases for J; bases not matched to a gene: 8. Germline lookup yields CDR1 SQVTM and CDR2 ANQGSEA. This CDR3 region has 15 residues. Here the CDR3 reads CSVTLAGVPSYEQYF. CDR3 DNA sequence: TGCAGCGTCACCCTAGCGGGAGTTCCCTCCTACGAGCAGTACTTC.

This clone was counted between two and nine times. The V gene is TRBV11-2, the J gene TRBJ1-1; 10 nucleotides agree with TRBD1. Per germline, CDR1 SGHAT and CDR2 FQNNGV. The CDR3 runs 16 residues. The V and J ends lost 5 bases and 3 bases, in that order; junction bases with no gene match: 9. CDR3 nucleotides: TGTGCCAGCAGCAAGGACAGGGGGGGCTTGGACACTGAAGCTTTCTTT. Translating gives CASSKDRGGLDTEAFF.

J is TRBJ1-1 and V is TRBV7-6; D ambiguous. Trimming pared 0 bases from V and 1 base from J, leaving 9 bases between. Germline lookup yields CDR1 SGHVS and CDR2 FNYEAQ. The CDR3 extends over 15 amino acids. As DNA, the CDR3 is TGTGCCAGCAGCTTAGCGTGGCAGCCGAACACTGAAGCTTTCTTT. Amino acid sequence: CASSLAWQPNTEAFF. The full variable domain, completed using reference TRBV7-6 and TRBJ1-1, is GAGVSQSPRYKVTKRGQDVALRCDPISGHVSLYWYRQALGQGPEFLTYFNYEAQQDKSGLPNDRFSAERPEGSISTLTIQRTEQRDSAMYRCASSLAWQPNTEAFFGQGTRLTVV.

This rearrangement joins TRBV13 to TRBJ2-2; D could derive from TRBD1 or TRBD2 (5 bases each). Between the trimmed V and J ends, which lost 2 bases and 4 bases, there was a span of 17 bases. Germline loops: CDR1 PRHDT, CDR2 FYEKMQ (reference sequence). The CDR3 is made up of 17 amino acids. The DNA of the CDR3 is TGTGCCAGCAGCTTATTTTACCAGGGCGCGGGCACCGGGGAGCTGTTTTTT. Protein sequence: CASSLFYQGAGTGELFF. Looking up the rest from reference TRBV13 and TRBJ2-2 gives the full variable domain: AAGVIQSPRHLIKEKRETATLKCYPIPRHDTVYWYQQGPGQDPQFLISFYEKMQSDKGSIPDRFSAQQFSDYHSELNMSSLELGDSALYFCASSLFYQGAGTGELFFGEGSRLTVL.

The chain recombines TRBV9 with TRBJ2-5, with D unclear. V was clipped by 1 base and J by 5 bases, with 6 bases between them. CDR3 length: 12 amino acids. Germline V gene sequence: CDR1 SGDLS, CDR2 YYNGEE. The CDR3 reads CASSVTGETQYF. CDR3 nucleotide sequence: TGTGCCAGCAGCGTAACGGGTGAGACCCAGTACTTC.

This sequence joins TRBV6-5 and TRBJ2-1; D is perhaps TRBD1 (5 bases). CDR3 length: 13 residues. From germline, CDR1 is MNHEY and CDR2 SVGAGI. V lost 5 bases and J lost 4, with 9 bases in between. The CDR3 spells CASSADTYNEQFF. CDR3 DNA sequence: TGTGCCAGCAGTGCGGACACTTACAATGAGCAGTTCTTC.

The CDR3 sequence is CASSSGVHEAFF. DNA of the CDR3: TGTGCCAGCAGTTCAGGGGTGCATGAAGCTTTCTTT. The chain recombines TRBV5-5 with TRBJ1-1, with D tentatively TRBD1 (6 bases). Per germline, CDR1 SGHKS and CDR2 YYEKEE (reference sequence). The CDR3 sequence is 12 residues long. V was cut by 5 bases and J by 7 bases, with 12 bases left in between. The complete variable domain, with remaining parts taken from reference TRBV5-5 and TRBJ1-1, reads DAGVTQSPTHLIKTRGQQVTLRCSPISGHKSVSWYQQVLGQGPQFIFQYYEKEERGRGNFPDRFSARQFPNYSSELNVNALLLGDSALYLCASSSGVHEAFFGQGTRLTVV.

The chain employs TRBV7-9 and TRBJ1-2; D gene unclear. The CDR3 sequence is 16 residues long. Per the germline V gene, CDR1 is SEHNR and CDR2 is FQNEAQ (reference sequence). The V gene lost 5 bases and the J gene lost 5 bases, with 21 bases spanning the gap. CDR3 in amino acids: CASSQFANIDIYGYTF. For the CDR3, the DNA is TGTGCCAGCAGCCAATTTGCAAACATCGACATTTATGGCTACACCTTC.